This TCR beta chain is drawn from a study of Tregs in tolerant kidney transplant recipients. Study-wide points: For some patients, primers changed over time, blocking nucleotide-level comparison. This study did not directly address biological reproducibility.

V lost 0 bases, J lost 5 bases, and 14 bases lay in between. CDR1 and CDR2 (germline): SGHAT, FQNNGV. This CDR3 is built from 16 residues. On this clone itself: Its cognate antigen is unknown.

Generated by immunoSEQ multiplex PCR, the TCRdb table keeps only in-frame clones and is missing some. In the table there are about 69,000 clones, less than 90% of which are singletons. The source material was CD4+ T cells from blood, sampled before the transplant. The chain recombines TRBV11-2 with TRBJ2-1; a possible D gene is TRBD2 (5 bases). The sequence came from a human donor who received a combined kidney and bone marrow transplant. DNA of the CDR3: TGTGCCAGCAGCTTAGATCCAGGCGGGCCCAACAATGAGCAGTTCTTC. Amino acid sequence: CASSLDPGGPNNEQFF.